This TCR beta chain was sequenced for a study of technical replicates of blood from several donors. CDR3 size: 15 residues. CDR1 is LNHDA and CDR2 is SQIVND in the germline V gene (reference sequence). V lost 5 bases and J lost 6; bases outside the gene matches: 10. The protocol was immunoSEQ multiplex PCR, while the TCRdb copy is restricted to in-frame clones and leaves out a portion. Of some 76,000 clones listed, 95% to 98% are singletons. This clone was observed a single time. The TCR originated in a human donor in good health. Sequencing used T cells isolated from PBMCs. The chain recombines TRBV19 with TRBJ2-5; TRBD1 aligns across 9 bases. CDR3 sequence: CASSPGTGRWQTQYF. The CDR3 DNA reads TGTGCCAGTAGTCCCGGGACAGGGAGGTGGCAGACCCAGTACTTC. Using reference TRBV19 and TRBJ2-5 for the parts outside the CDR3, the full variable domain is DGGITQSPKYLFRKEGQNVTLSCEQNLNHDAMYWYRQDPGQGLRLIYYSQIVNDFQKGDIAEGYSVSREKKESFPLTVTSAQKNPTAFYLCASSPGTGRWQTQYFGPGTRLLVL.